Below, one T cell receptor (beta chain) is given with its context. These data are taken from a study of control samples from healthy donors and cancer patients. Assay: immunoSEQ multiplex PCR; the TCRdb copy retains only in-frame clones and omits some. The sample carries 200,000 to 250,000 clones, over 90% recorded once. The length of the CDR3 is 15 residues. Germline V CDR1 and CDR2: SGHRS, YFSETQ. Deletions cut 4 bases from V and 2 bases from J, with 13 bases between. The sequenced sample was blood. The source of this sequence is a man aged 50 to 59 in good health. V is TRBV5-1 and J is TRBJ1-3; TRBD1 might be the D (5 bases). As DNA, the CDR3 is TGCGCCAGCAGCCTGGGGGGGGTCACTGGAAACACCATATATTTT. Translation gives CASSLGGVTGNTIYF.